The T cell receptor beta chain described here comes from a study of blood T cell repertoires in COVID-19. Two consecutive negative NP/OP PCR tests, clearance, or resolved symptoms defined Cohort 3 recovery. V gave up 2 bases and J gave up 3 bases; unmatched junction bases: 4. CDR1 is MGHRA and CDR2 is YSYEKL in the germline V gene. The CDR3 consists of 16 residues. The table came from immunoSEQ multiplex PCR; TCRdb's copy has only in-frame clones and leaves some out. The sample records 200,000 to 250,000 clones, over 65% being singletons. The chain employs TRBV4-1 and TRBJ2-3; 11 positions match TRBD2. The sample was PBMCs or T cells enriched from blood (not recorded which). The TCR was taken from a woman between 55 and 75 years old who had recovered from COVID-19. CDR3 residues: CASSQIAGGPTDTQYF. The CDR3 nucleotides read TGCGCCAGCAGCCAAATAGCGGGAGGGCCGACAGATACGCAGTATTTT.